The clone carrying this TCR beta chain was detected a few times. J was trimmed by 2 bases and V by 2 bases; bases with no gene match: 5. Germline CDR1 LNHDA, CDR2 SQIVND (reference sequence). The CDR3 contains 15 residues. The sample comes from a study of Ad26.COV2.S vaccination and SARS-CoV-2 variants. Regarding treatment: roughly 19 received Ad26.COV2.S at low or high dose, single or two shots; 5 received placebo; per-sample allocation not given. Each sample was drawn 63 days after the first injection (of vaccine or placebo). Measured with immunoSEQ multiplex PCR; TCRdb has only the in-frame clones, and not every one. Seen here are about 680,000 clones, more than 80% observed once, and the top ten hold approximately 1.5%.

The receptor comes from a person between 18 and 59 years old who received the Ad26.COV2.S COVID-19 vaccine or a placebo. The sample consisted of peripheral blood, taken in a trial of Ad26.COV2.S vaccine versus placebo. This chain links TRBV19 with TRBJ1-2; TRBD1 aligns across 7 bases. The DNA of the CDR3 is TGTGCCAGTAGTATAAACCGGGACAGAAACTATGGCTACACCTTC. Translation gives CASSINRDRNYGYTF.